This TCR beta chain was obtained from a study of radiation and T cells in renal cell carcinoma. As to time point: blood 2 weeks post-SBRT. Treatment indicated: 15 Gy SBRT to primary tumor, nephrectomy 4 weeks later. The tumor was a clear cell renal cell carcinoma. TCRdb's table, derived via immunoSEQ multiplex PCR, lists solely in-frame clones and lacks some. Of roughly 60,000 clones in the sample, around 80% are singletons; the top ten hold roughly 6.1%. This CDR3 has 15 residues. With V trimmed by 5 bases and J by 5 bases, 6 bases remained unmatched. Germline CDR1 reads SGHTA; CDR2 reads FQGTGA. The sequencing here drew on blood, taken from a patient whose treatment included radiotherapy and nephrectomy. J is TRBJ2-1 and V is TRBV7-3; the match to TRBD2 covers 10 bases. This receptor was obtained from a man in his sixties with renal cell carcinoma. The CDR3 sequence: CASSPRTSGDNEQFF. CDR3 bases: TGTGCCAGCAGCCCTAGGACTAGCGGCGACAATGAGCAGTTCTTC.